The 27 T cell receptor beta chains below were found in one sample sequenced in a study of type 1 regulatory T cells. MiXCR, applied by TCRdb to the reads, yields one record per CDR3 protein. The table includes 6,300 or so distinct CDR3 sequences, roughly 34% detected once. Study results and limitations: Compared with non-Tr1 cells, Tr1 cells showed a narrower TCR repertoire.

Their antigen targets remain unknown. The material sequenced was cultured type 1 regulatory T (Tr1) cells, either the whole culture or a sorted fraction (not recorded which). These receptors came from a human donor in good health.

Remarks on this clonotype: At one boundary the junction diverges from the germline segment, which might be a read error. J is TRBJ1-1 and V is TRBV7-2, with D hard to call. From germline, CDR1 is SGHTA and CDR2 FQGNSA. This CDR3 has 12 amino acids. The CDR3 spells CANSPYFDEAFF. The CDR3 DNA sequence: TGTGCCAACAGCCCATACTTTGATGAAGCTTTCTTT.

For this clonotype: Compared with germline, one end of the junction differs, possibly owing to a read error. This rearrangement joins TRBV9 to TRBJ2-7; D is perhaps TRBD2 (6 bases). The CDR3 extends over 14 amino acids. Germline V CDR1 and CDR2: SGDLS, YYNGEE. As DNA, the CDR3 is TGTACCAGCAGCGTAGGAGGGATTTCCTACGAGCAGTACTTC. Translated: CTSSVGGISYEQYF.

This clonotype is medium-sized by share. The gene calls are TRBV27 and TRBJ2-2, with TRBD2 matching over 10 bases. The germline CDR1 and CDR2 sequences are MNHEY and SMNVEV (reference sequence). The V segment lost 0 bases and the J segment 0 bases; nucleotides outside the gene matches: 7. This CDR3 has 19 residues. Written as DNA, the CDR3 is TGTGCCAGCAGTTTATCGCCTAGCGGGAGTTGGACGAACACCGGGGAGCTGTTTTTT. Its protein product is CASSLSPSGSWTNTGELFF.

This clonotype was detected a few times. This chain joins TRBV7-2 and TRBJ2-7, with D perhaps TRBD2 (5 bases). The CDR3 loop spans 14 amino acids. Trimming stripped 2 bases from V and 2 bases from J, with 10 bases between. Germline CDR1 is SGHTA and CDR2 is FQGNSA. For the CDR3, the DNA is TGTGCCAGCAGCTTAAGGCGGGTAGCCTACGAGCAGTACTTC. Encoded protein: CASSLRRVAYEQYF.

The rearrangement links TRBV11-3 to TRBJ1-1; TRBD1 aligns across 7 bases. Losses at the gene ends were 6 bases for V and 3 bases for J; bases not matched to a gene: 4. This CDR3 is built from 13 residues. The germline V gene has CDR1 SGHNT and CDR2 YENEEA. The CDR3 coding sequence is TGTGCCAGCAGTTCCGGGACAGACACTGAAGCTTTCTTT. Protein sequence: CASSSGTDTEAFF. Variable domain in full (rest from reference TRBV11-3 and TRBJ1-1): EAGVVQSPRYKIIEKKQPVAFWCNPISGHNTLYWYLQNLGQGPELLIRYENEEAVDDSQLPKDRFSAERLKGVDSTLKIQPAELGDSAVYLCASSSGTDTEAFFGQGTRLTVV.

J is TRBJ2-3 and V is TRBV28, with 8 nucleotides matching TRBD2. V lost 6 bases, J lost 2 bases, and 10 bases stayed unmatched. Germline V gene lookup returns CDR1 MDHEN and CDR2 SYDVKM. The CDR3 is 16 residues long. The CDR3 nucleotides read TGTGCCAGCAGCATAGAGCGGGGGAGAATCACAGATACGCAGTATTTT. Protein sequence: CASSIERGRITDTQYF.

V is TRBV25-1 and J is TRBJ2-3; TRBD1 matches 8 bases. The CDR3 spans 17 residues. Germline-derived CDR1 and CDR2 are MGHDK and SYGVNS. V lost 0 bases, J lost 4 bases, and 9 bases stayed unmatched. The CDR3 nucleotides read TGTGCCAGCAGTGAATATTTCAGGACAGGGAGGCCAGATACGCAGTATTTT. Residues: CASSEYFRTGRPDTQYF.

This clonotype was seen a handful of times. The gene calls are TRBV4-3 and TRBJ1-1, with 9 bases identical to TRBD1. This CDR3 has 14 residues. Losses at the gene ends were 4 bases for V and 5 bases for J; bases not matched to a gene: 5. The V gene's germline CDR1 is LGHNA and CDR2 YSLEER. CDR3 DNA: TGCGCCAGCAGCCCCCGGACAGGGGAAACTGAAGCTTTCTTT. Amino acids: CASSPRTGETEAFF.

This clonotype was detected only a few times. The chain couples TRBV2 to TRBJ2-7, with TRBD2 as a possible D gene (5 bases). The V end lost 9 bases, the J end lost 5 bases, and 8 bases lay between the germline ends. CDR3 length equals 10 residues. Germline CDR1 reads SNHLY; CDR2 reads FYNNEI. The CDR3: CARGRDEQYF. The CDR3, as DNA: TGTGCCAGGGGGAGAGACGAGCAGTACTTC.

This clonotype was picked up many times. The gene calls are TRBV6-6 and TRBJ1-2, with no clear D. V shed 5 bases and J shed 2 bases, with 6 bases lying between them. The V gene's germline CDR1 is MNHNY and CDR2 SVGAGI (reference sequence). The CDR3 runs 12 residues. The CDR3 DNA follows: TGTGCCAGCAGTAGGGAGAACTATGGCTACACCTTC. Protein: CASSRENYGYTF.

In its sample, this clonotype ranks as medium-sized. The chain combines TRBV2 with TRBJ1-5; perhaps TRBD1 as D (6 bases). The CDR3 is 15 amino acids. The germline V gene has CDR1 SNHLY and CDR2 FYNNEI. With 7 bases removed from V and 2 bases from J, the gap between germline ends came to 15 bases. The CDR3 spells CASMRDKGGNQPQHF. The DNA for the CDR3 is TGTGCCAGCATGCGGGACAAGGGGGGCAATCAGCCCCAGCATTTT.

This clonotype was counted only a few times. This chain connects TRBV2 to TRBJ2-5; D tentatively reads TRBD1 or TRBD2 (5 bases each). Germline loops: CDR1 SNHLY, CDR2 FYNNEI. Trimming removed 7 bases at V and 5 bases at J, with 11 bases between. There are 12 residues in the CDR3. In DNA, the CDR3 is TGTGCCAGCACTGGGGGTAGCGAGACCCAGTACTTC. As protein: CASTGGSETQYF.

The CDR3 nucleotides are TGTGCCAGCGCAGGGGCCCAGCCCCAGCATTTT. It codes for CASAGAQPQHF. The rearrangement links TRBV28 to TRBJ1-5; tentative D call: TRBD1 (6 bases). Germline values: CDR1 MDHEN, CDR2 SYDVKM. Trimming left V 8 bases short and J 7 bases short, with 9 bases between. This CDR3 region has 11 residues.

This clonotype appeared a few times. The genes are TRBV5-1 and TRBJ2-1, with 8 bases aligning to TRBD1. Germline CDR1 and CDR2: SGHRS and YFSETQ. J was trimmed by 4 bases and V by 4 bases; bases with no gene match: 7. The CDR3 is 15 amino acids. This CDR3 is CASSTRDRGYNEQFF. The CDR3, as DNA: TGCGCCAGCAGCACTCGAGACAGGGGTTACAATGAGCAGTTCTTC.

CDR3 in amino acids: CASSYTGTSVDEQYF. The CDR3 DNA sequence: TGTGCCAGCAGTTACACCGGGACTAGCGTCGACGAGCAGTACTTC. The rearrangement links TRBV6-5 to TRBJ2-7, with 10 bases fitting TRBD2. CDR1 is MNHEY and CDR2 is SVGAGI in the germline V gene. Unmatched junction bases numbered 6, after V lost 2 bases and J lost 5 bases. The CDR3 has 15 residues.

This clonotype appeared a few times. The rearrangement uses TRBV18 and TRBJ2-2, with D possibly matching TRBD1 (6 bases). V lost 2 bases and J 7 bases, leaving 11 bases between the germline ends. Germline-derived CDR1 and CDR2 are KGHSH and LQKENI. The CDR3 sequence is 14 residues long. This chain's CDR3 is CASSPDLRGGELFF. CDR3 coding DNA: TGTGCCAGCTCACCAGACCTCAGGGGCGGGGAGCTGTTTTTT.

This clonotype is classed as medium-sized. The rearrangement links TRBV10-2 to TRBJ1-6, with D unclear. Germline CDR1 reads WSHSY; CDR2 reads SAAADI. The CDR3 spans 14 residues. V was cut by 6 bases and J by 9 bases, with 15 bases left in between. The CDR3 loop reads CASRSDTPSSPLHF. DNA for the CDR3: TGCGCCAGCAGATCCGACACCCCGTCTTCACCCCTCCACTTT.

This clonotype is labeled medium-sized. In DNA form, the CDR3 reads TGTGCCAGCAGGGAGATTTCAAGCACAGATACGCAGTATTTT. It codes for CASREISSTDTQYF. The chain links TRBV7-2 to TRBJ2-3; D ambiguous. Germline V CDR1 and CDR2: SGHTA, FQGNSA. V lost 6 bases, J lost 0 bases, and 10 bases lay in between. The CDR3 runs 14 residues. The full variable domain, its missing parts supplied by reference TRBV7-2 and TRBJ2-3, is GAGVSQSPSNKVTEKGKDVELRCDPISGHTALYWYRQSLGQGLEFLIYFQGNSAPDKSGLPSDRFSAERTGGSVSTLTIQRTQQEDSAVYLCASREISSTDTQYFGPGTRLTVL.

The chain recombines TRBV18 with TRBJ2-7; D is uncertain. Trimming removed 1 base at V and 3 bases at J, with 10 bases between. Germline V lookup: CDR1 KGHSH, CDR2 LQKENI. This CDR3 is built from 14 residues. The CDR3 DNA reads TGTGCCAGCTCACCACGGGCCGCCTACTACGAGCAGTACTTC. This gives the protein CASSPRAAYYEQYF.

The sample holds one count of this clonotype. The chain recombines TRBV9 with TRBJ2-4, with 11 bases lining up with TRBD2. Germline trimming cut 0 bases from V and 6 bases from J; bases unmatched to any gene: 5. The CDR3 contains 16 residues. Per the germline V gene, CDR1 is SGDLS and CDR2 is YYNGEE. The CDR3 coding sequence is TGTGCCAGCAGCGTAGGCCTAGCGGGAGGTTTAAACATTCAGTACTTC. Translation gives CASSVGLAGGLNIQYF.

This clonotype is deemed large. The V and J genes are TRBV6-2 or TRBV6-3 and TRBJ1-5, with D tentatively TRBD1 (5 bases). V was cut by 2 bases and J by 5 bases, with 16 bases left in between. The germline V gene encodes CDR1 MNHEY and CDR2 SVGEGT. The CDR3 has 16 residues. CDR3 in amino acids: CASSYGAGGGYQPQHF. The CDR3 nucleotides are TGTGCCAGCAGTTACGGGGCAGGTGGAGGCTATCAGCCCCAGCATTTT.

This clonotype was observed a handful of times. The chain joins TRBV7-2 to TRBJ2-1; the D is unclear. V was clipped by 6 bases and J by 1 base, with 10 bases between them. The length of the CDR3 is 14 residues. Germline V gene lookup returns CDR1 SGHTA and CDR2 FQGNSA. CDR3 sequence (DNA): TGTGCCAGCAGAGCCCTTGGATCCTACAATGAGCAGTTCTTC. Amino acid sequence: CASRALGSYNEQFF.

The rearrangement uses TRBV9 and TRBJ2-3; possible D gene TRBD2, 6 bases. V lost 1 base and J lost 3, with 12 bases in between. Germline CDR1 is SGDLS and CDR2 is YYNGEE. The CDR3 has 15 amino acids. CDR3 coding DNA: TGTGCCAGCAGCGTACTCCCGGGGAGGACAGATACGCAGTATTTT. Its protein is CASSVLPGRTDTQYF.

This clonotype has a handful of counts. The chain combines TRBV6-5 with TRBJ2-5; D is unresolved. Deletions cut 5 bases from V and 7 bases from J, with 14 bases between. The CDR3 is 13 residues long. From germline, CDR1 is MNHEY and CDR2 SVGAGI. CDR3 region: CASSRVPKGTQYF. In nucleotides, the CDR3 is TGTGCCAGCAGTCGCGTTCCAAAAGGGACCCAGTACTTC.

Points on this clonotype: With a much larger clone just one base away, this may be a read error. The chain links TRBV3-1 to TRBJ2-7; 7 positions match TRBD1. CDR1 is LGHDT and CDR2 is YNNKEL in the germline V gene (reference sequence). The CDR3 totals 15 residues. The V segment lost 3 bases and the J segment 6 bases; nucleotides outside the gene matches: 11. The CDR3 bases are TGTGCCAGCAGCCATACCAGGACAGGAACATTCGAGCAGTACTTC. It is translated as CASSHTRTGTFEQYF.

The chain combines TRBV20-1 with TRBJ1-6, with D possibly matching TRBD1 (5 bases). Germline CDR1 is DFQATT and CDR2 is SNEGSKA (reference sequence). CDR3 length: 13 amino acids. V lost 7 bases to trimming and J lost 6 bases, with 13 bases between them. CDR3 coding DNA: TGCAGTGGAACACAGGAAATTAATTCACCCCTCCACTTT. It is translated as CSGTQEINSPLHF.

This clonotype has just one count. In DNA, the CDR3 is TGTGCCAGCAGCTTGATGGGACTAGCGGATACGCAGTATTTT. Protein product: CASSLMGLADTQYF. The chain carries TRBV5-4 and TRBJ2-3; 10 bases match TRBD2. The CDR3 runs to 14 residues. From germline, CDR1 is SGHNT and CDR2 YYREEE (reference sequence). V was pared by 1 base and J by 6 bases, with 2 bases of the junction left unmatched.